At least ten counts were recorded for the clone carrying this TCR beta chain. This record belongs to a study of Graves' ophthalmopathy and Graves' hyperthyroidism. Germline assignment: CDR1 LNHDA and CDR2 SQIVND (reference sequence). V lost 3 bases, J lost 4 bases, and 13 bases lay in between. This CDR3 has 15 residues. The diagnosis combined clinical symptoms, thyroxine, TRAb, thyroid ultrasound and orbital computed tomography scans. For repertoire sequencing, the TCR beta CDR3 regions were amplified from RNA transcripts. RT-PCR with HTBI primers came first, then second-round multiplex PCR. TCRdb fed the multiplex PCR reads into MiXCR, producing one record per CDR3 protein. The sample lists nearly 400,000 distinct CDR3 sequences, 18% seen once, with 1.6% in the top ten.

The sample taken for sequencing was peripheral blood. The chain combines TRBV19 with TRBJ1-5; D remains unclear. The source of this sequence is a woman aged 18-35 years with Graves' ophthalmopathy. This chain's CDR3 is CASSIRRSGNQPQHF. Written as DNA, the CDR3 is TGTGCCAGTAGTATCAGGCGAAGTGGTAATCAGCCCCAGCATTTT.